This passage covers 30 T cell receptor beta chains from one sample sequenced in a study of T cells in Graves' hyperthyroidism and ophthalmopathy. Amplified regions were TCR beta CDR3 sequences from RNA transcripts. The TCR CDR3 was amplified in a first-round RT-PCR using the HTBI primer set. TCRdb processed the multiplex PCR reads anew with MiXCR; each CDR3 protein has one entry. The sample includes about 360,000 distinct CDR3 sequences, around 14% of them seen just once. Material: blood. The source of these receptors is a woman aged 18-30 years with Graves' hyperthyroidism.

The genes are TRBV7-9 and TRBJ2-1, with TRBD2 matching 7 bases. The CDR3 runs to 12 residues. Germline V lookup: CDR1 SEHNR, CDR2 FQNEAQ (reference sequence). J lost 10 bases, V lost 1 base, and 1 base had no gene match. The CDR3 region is CASSLVGGEQFF. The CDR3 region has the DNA TGTGCCAGCAGCTTAGTCGGGGGGGAGCAGTTCTTC.

CDR3 loop: CSAIDRGRTEAFF. The CDR3 bases are TGCAGCGCTATAGACAGGGGGAGGACTGAAGCTTTCTTT. The rearrangement joins TRBV29-1 to TRBJ1-1, with TRBD1 identical over 9 bases. CDR3 length: 13 residues. Germline lookup yields CDR1 SQVTM and CDR2 ANQGSEA. The V segment lost 7 bases and the J segment 5 bases; nucleotides outside the gene matches: 8.

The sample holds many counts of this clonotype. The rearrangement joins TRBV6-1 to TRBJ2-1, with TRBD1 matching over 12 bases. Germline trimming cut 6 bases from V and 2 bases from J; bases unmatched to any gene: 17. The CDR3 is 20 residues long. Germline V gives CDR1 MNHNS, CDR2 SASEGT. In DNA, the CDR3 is TGTGCCAGCAGGGACGGGACAGGGGGCTCCTGGGGGGCTCCCTACAATGAGCAGTTCTTC. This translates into CASRDGTGGSWGAPYNEQFF.

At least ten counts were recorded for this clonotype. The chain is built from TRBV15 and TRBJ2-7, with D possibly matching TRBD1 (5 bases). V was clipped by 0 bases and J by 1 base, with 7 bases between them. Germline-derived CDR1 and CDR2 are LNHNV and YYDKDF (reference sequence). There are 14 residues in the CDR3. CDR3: CATSRDPGSYEQYF. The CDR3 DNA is TGTGCCACCAGCAGAGATCCAGGGTCCTACGAGCAGTACTTC.

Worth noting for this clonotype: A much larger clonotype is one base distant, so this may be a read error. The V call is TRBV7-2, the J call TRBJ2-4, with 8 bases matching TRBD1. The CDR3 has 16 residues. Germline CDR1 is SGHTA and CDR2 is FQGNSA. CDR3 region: CANSLEDDRGGNIQYF. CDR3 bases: TGTGCCAACAGCCTAGAAGACGACAGGGGCGGAAACATTCAGTACTTC.

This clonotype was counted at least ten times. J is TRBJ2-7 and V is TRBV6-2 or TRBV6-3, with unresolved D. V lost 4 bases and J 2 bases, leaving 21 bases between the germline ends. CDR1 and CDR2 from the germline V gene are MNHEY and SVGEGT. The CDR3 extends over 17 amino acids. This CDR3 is CASSFSRRSPPPYEQYF. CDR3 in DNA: TGTGCCAGCAGTTTTTCCCGTCGGTCACCACCTCCCTACGAGCAGTACTTC.

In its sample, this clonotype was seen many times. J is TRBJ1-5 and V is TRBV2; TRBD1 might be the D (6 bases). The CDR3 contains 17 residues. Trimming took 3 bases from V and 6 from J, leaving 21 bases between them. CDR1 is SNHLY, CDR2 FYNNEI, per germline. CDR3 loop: CASSDERKWGGGQPQHF. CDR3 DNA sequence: TGTGCCAGCAGTGATGAGAGGAAATGGGGAGGGGGTCAGCCCCAGCATTTT.

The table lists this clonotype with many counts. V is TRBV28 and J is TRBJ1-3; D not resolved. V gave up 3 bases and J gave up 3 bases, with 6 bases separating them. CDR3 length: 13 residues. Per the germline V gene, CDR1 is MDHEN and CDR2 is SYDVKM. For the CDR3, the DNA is TGTGCCAGCAGTTTTAACATTGGAAACACCATATATTTT. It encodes CASSFNIGNTIYF.

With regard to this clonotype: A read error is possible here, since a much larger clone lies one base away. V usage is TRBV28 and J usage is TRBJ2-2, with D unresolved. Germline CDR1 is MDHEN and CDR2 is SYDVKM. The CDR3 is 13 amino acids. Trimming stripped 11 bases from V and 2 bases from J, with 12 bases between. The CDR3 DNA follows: TGTGCCGGCATACAAGCTAACACCGGGGAGCTGTTTTTT. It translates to CAGIQANTGELFF.

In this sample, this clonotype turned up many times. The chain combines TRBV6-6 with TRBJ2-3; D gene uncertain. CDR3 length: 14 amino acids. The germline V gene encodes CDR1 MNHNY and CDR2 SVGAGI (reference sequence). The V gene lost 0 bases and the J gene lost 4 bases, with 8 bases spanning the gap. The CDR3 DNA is TGTGCCAGCAGTTACTCTAATATGGCAGATACGCAGTATTTT. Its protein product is CASSYSNMADTQYF.

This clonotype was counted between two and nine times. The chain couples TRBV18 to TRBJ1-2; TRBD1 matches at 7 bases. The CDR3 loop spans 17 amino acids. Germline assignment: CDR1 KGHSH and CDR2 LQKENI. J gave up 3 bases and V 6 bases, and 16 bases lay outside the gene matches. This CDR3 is CASSRFRQSTGDYGYTF. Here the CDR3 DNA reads TGTGCCAGCTCCCGATTCAGACAGTCAACAGGGGACTATGGCTACACCTTC.

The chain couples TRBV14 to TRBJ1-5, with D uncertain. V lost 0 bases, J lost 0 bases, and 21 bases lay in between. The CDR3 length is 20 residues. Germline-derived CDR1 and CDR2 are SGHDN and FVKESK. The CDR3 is CASSQDRRRAESDSNQPQHF. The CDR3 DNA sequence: TGTGCCAGCAGCCAAGACCGGCGTCGGGCCGAGTCAGATAGCAATCAGCCCCAGCATTTT.

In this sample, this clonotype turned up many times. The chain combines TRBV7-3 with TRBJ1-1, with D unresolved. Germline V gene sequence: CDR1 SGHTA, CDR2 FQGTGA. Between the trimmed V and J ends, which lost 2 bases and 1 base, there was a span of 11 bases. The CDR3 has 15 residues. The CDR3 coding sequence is TGTGCCAGCAGCTTAGGTTCGGGCAGGAACACTGAAGCTTTCTTT. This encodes CASSLGSGRNTEAFF.

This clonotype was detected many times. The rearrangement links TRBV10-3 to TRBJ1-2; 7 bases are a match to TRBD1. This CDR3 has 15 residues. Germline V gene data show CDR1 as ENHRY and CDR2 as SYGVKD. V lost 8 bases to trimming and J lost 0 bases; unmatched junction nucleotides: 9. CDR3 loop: CAIGKGQGANYGYTF. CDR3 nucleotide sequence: TGTGCCATCGGGAAGGGGCAGGGGGCTAACTATGGCTACACCTTC.

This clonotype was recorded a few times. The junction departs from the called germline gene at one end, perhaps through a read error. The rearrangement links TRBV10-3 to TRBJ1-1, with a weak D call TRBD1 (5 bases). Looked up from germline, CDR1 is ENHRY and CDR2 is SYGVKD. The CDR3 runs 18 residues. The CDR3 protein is CAISQSPPGRAMNAEAFF. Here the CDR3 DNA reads TGTGCCATCAGTCAGTCGCCCCCGGGGCGGGCCATGAACGCTGAAGCTTTCTTT.

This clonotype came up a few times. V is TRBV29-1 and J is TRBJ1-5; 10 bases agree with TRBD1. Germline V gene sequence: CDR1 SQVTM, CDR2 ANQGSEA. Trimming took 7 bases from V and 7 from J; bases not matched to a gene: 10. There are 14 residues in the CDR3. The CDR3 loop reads CSASPGTGEQPQHF. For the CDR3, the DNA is TGCAGCGCTTCACCCGGGACAGGGGAACAGCCCCAGCATTTT.

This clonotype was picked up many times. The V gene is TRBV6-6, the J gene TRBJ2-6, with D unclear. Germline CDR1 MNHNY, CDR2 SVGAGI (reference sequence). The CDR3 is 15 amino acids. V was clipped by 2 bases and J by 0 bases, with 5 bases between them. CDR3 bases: TGTGCCAGCAGTTACGACGTCTCTGGGGCCAACGTCCTGACTTTC. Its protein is CASSYDVSGANVLTF.

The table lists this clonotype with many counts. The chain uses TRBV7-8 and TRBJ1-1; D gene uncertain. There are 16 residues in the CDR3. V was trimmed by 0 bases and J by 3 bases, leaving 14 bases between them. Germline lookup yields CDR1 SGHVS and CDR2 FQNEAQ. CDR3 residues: CASSLAVGSGDTEAFF. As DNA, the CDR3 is TGTGCCAGCAGCTTAGCGGTCGGGAGTGGGGACACTGAAGCTTTCTTT.

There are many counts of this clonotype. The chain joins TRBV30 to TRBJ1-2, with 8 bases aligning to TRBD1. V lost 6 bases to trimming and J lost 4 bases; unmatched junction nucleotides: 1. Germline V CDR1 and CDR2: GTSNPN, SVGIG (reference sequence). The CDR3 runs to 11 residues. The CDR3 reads CACDRGYGYTF. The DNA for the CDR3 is TGTGCCTGTGACAGGGGCTATGGCTACACCTTC.

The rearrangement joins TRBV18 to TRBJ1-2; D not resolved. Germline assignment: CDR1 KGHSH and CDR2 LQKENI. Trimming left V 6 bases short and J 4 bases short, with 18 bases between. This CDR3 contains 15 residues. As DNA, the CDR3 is TGTGCCAGCTCCCCCTGGGAGTCCTCTTCCTATGGCTACACCTTC. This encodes CASSPWESSSYGYTF.

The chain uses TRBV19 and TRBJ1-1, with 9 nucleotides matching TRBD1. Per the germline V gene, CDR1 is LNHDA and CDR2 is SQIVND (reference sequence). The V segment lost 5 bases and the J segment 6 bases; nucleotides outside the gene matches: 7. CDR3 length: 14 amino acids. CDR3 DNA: TGTGCCAGTAGTCCTCGGGACAGGGAATCTGAAGCTTTCTTT. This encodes CASSPRDRESEAFF.

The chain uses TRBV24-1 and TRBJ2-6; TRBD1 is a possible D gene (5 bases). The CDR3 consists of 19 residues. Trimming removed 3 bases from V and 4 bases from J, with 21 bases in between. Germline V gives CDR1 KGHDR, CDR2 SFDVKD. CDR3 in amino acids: CATSDAPGALGSGANVLTF. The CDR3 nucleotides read TGTGCCACCAGTGATGCCCCTGGGGCTCTTGGCTCGGGGGCCAACGTCCTGACTTTC.

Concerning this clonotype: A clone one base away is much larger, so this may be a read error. CDR3 sequence: CASTTRQAMNTEAFF. The CDR3 DNA reads as TGTGCCAGCACAACTCGACAGGCAATGAACACTGAAGCTTTCTTT. The rearrangement joins TRBV7-8 to TRBJ1-1; weak D call: TRBD1 (6 bases). Germline CDR1 SGHVS, CDR2 FQNEAQ. The CDR3 runs to 15 residues. The germline V and J ends were trimmed by 7 bases and 0 bases, with 15 bases remaining between them.

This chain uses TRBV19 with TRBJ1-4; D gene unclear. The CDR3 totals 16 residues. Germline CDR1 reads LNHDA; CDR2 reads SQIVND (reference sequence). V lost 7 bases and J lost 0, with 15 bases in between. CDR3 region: CASKRGATSTNEKLFF. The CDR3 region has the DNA TGTGCCAGTAAACGCGGCGCCACCTCAACTAATGAAAAACTGTTTTTT. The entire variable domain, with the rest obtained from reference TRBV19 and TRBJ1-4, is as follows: DGGITQSPKYLFRKEGQNVTLSCEQNLNHDAMYWYRQDPGQGLRLIYYSQIVNDFQKGDIAEGYSVSREKKESFPLTVTSAQKNPTAFYLCASKRGATSTNEKLFFGSGTQLSVL.

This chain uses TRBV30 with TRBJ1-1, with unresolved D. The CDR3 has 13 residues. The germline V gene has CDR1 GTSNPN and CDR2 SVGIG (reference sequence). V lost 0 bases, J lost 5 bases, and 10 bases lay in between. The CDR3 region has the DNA TGTGCCTGGAGTGTACACGTGGGGACTGAAGCTTTCTTT. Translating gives CAWSVHVGTEAFF. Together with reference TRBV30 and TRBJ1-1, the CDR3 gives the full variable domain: SQTIHQWPATLVQPVGSPLSLECTVEGTSNPNLYWYRQAAGRGLQLLFYSVGIGQISSEVPQNLSASRPQDRQFILSSKKLLLSDSGFYLCAWSVHVGTEAFFGQGTRLTVV.

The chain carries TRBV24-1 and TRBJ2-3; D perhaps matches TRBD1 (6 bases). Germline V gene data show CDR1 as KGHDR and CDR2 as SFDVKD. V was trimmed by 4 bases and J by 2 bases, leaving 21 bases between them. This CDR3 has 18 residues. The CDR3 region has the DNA TGTGCCACCAGTGAGGGTTTGTGGGGACAAGGGCCCACAGATACGCAGTATTTT. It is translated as CATSEGLWGQGPTDTQYF.

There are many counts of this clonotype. CDR3 DNA sequence: TGTGCCAGCAGTGAAGCCACTGGGATCTACAATGAGCAGTTCTTC. It translates to CASSEATGIYNEQFF. The rearrangement joins TRBV2 to TRBJ2-1; D unclear. The germline V gene has CDR1 SNHLY and CDR2 FYNNEI. The CDR3 covers 15 residues. Trimming removed 0 bases at V and 3 bases at J, with 9 bases between.

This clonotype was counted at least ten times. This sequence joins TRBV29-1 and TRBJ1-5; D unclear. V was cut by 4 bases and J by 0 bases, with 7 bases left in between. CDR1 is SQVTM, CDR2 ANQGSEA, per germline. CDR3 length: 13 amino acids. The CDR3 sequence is CSVGDYSNQPQHF. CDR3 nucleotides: TGCAGCGTTGGGGATTATAGCAATCAGCCCCAGCATTTT. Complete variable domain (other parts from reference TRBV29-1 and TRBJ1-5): SAVISQKPSRDICQRGTSLTIQCQVDSQVTMMFWYRQQPGQSLTLIATANQGSEATYESGFVIDKFPISRPNLTFSTLTVSNMSPEDSSIYLCSVGDYSNQPQHFGDGTRLSIL.

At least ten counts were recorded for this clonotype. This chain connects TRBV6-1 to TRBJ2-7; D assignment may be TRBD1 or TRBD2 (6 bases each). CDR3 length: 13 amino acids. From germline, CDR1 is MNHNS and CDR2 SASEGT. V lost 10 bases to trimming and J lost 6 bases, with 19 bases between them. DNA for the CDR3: TGTGCCACCCTTCTTTCGGGGGCGGGCGAGCAGTACTTC. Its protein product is CATLLSGAGEQYF.

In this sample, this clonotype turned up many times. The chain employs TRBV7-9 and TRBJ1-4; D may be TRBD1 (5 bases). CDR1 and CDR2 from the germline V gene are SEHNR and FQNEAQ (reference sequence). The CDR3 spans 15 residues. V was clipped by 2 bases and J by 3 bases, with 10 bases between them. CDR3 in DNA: TGTGCCAGCAGCTTAAGGGACCGGCCTAATGAAAAACTGTTTTTT. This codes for CASSLRDRPNEKLFF.